A single sample gave rise to the 21 T cell receptor beta chains below, sequenced in a study of beta chain features in type 1 diabetes. TCRB transcripts that were expressed got sequenced, as all of the isolated RNA had been reverse transcribed. Assay: immunoSEQ multiplex PCR; the TCRdb copy retains only in-frame clones and omits some. The sample consists of under 500,000 clones, about 30% of them appearing once. The specimen was naive CD4+ T cells from blood. The receptors were gathered from a man between 18 and 35 years old in good health.

This rearrangement joins TRBV4-1 to TRBJ2-5, with 10 bases lining up with TRBD2. The CDR3 has 16 amino acids. J gave up 3 bases and V 2 bases, and 6 bases lay outside the gene matches. Germline V gives CDR1 MGHRA, CDR2 YSYEKL. CDR3 sequence (DNA): TGCGCCAGCAGCCAACCTGGGACTAGCGTAAAAGAGACCCAGTACTTC. Translation gives CASSQPGTSVKETQYF.

Only a few counts were recorded for this clone. J is TRBJ2-1 and V is TRBV6-6; maybe TRBD2 (6 bases). Germline-derived CDR1 and CDR2 are MNHNY and SVGAGI (reference sequence). V was pared by 11 bases and J by 3 bases, with 14 bases between. There are 13 residues in the CDR3. The CDR3 sequence is CASRDAGYNEQFF. In DNA form, the CDR3 reads TGTGCCTCGCGGGACGCGGGCTACAATGAGCAGTTCTTC.

The V call is TRBV28, the J call TRBJ1-2; no clear D. The germline V gene has CDR1 MDHEN and CDR2 SYDVKM. The CDR3 covers 15 residues. The V end lost 5 bases, the J end lost 4 bases, and 17 bases lay between the germline ends. DNA of the CDR3: TGTGCCAGCAGTCAAGGACCGTCTGGTGGCTATGGCTACACCTTC. Protein product: CASSQGPSGGYGYTF.

The chain joins TRBV7-2 to TRBJ1-5; D is unresolved. Trimming took off 5 bases at V and 7 bases at J, with 9 bases between the two ends. The CDR3 is 12 residues long. Germline loops: CDR1 SGHTA, CDR2 FQGNSA. This CDR3 is CASSPGRQPQHF. The CDR3 DNA is TGTGCCAGCAGCCCCGGGAGGCAGCCCCAGCATTTT.

This clone was counted a few times. The chain recombines TRBV28 with TRBJ2-1; 7 bases are shared with TRBD1. Germline CDR1 and CDR2: MDHEN and SYDVKM. Unmatched junction bases numbered 10, after V lost 10 bases and J lost 7 bases. The length of the CDR3 is 13 residues. CDR3 in DNA: TGTGCCACCCATTTAGGCAGGGGGAATGAGCAGTTCTTC. It specifies CATHLGRGNEQFF.

The CDR3 nucleotides are TGTGCCAGCAGTGGACAGGGTGGAGGGGAGACCCAGTACTTC. Its protein is CASSGQGGGETQYF. The V gene is TRBV2, the J gene TRBJ2-5; D possibly corresponds to TRBD1 (7 bases). The V end was cut by 4 bases, the J end by 5 bases, with 14 bases between. The CDR3 covers 14 residues. Germline loops: CDR1 SNHLY, CDR2 FYNNEI.

The CDR3 spells CASSWTEQETQYF. The CDR3 bases are TGTGCCAGCTCGTGGACAGAACAAGAGACCCAGTACTTC. The chain employs TRBV18 and TRBJ2-5; perhaps TRBD1 as D (6 bases). The CDR3 spans 13 residues. Trimming shortened V by 6 bases and J by 2 bases, and 10 bases separated the two germline ends. The germline V gene has CDR1 KGHSH and CDR2 LQKENI. Looking up the rest from reference TRBV18 and TRBJ2-5 gives the full variable domain: NAGVMQNPRHLVRRRGQEARLRCSPMKGHSHVYWYRQLPEEGLKFMVYLQKENIIDESGMPKERFSAEFPKEGPSILRIQQVVRGDSAAYFCASSWTEQETQYFGPGTRLLVL.

There are a few counts of this clone. The J gene is TRBJ2-7, the V gene TRBV28; D is perhaps TRBD1 or TRBD2 (6 bases each). Trimming left V 6 bases short and J 3 bases short, with 12 bases between. Germline V gives CDR1 MDHEN, CDR2 SYDVKM. The CDR3 covers 13 residues. DNA of the CDR3: TGTGCCAGCAGGGCGGGACATCTCTACGAGCAGTACTTC. It encodes CASRAGHLYEQYF.

This clone turned up a few times. The rearrangement uses TRBV7-9 and TRBJ2-5, with 9 bases lining up with TRBD2. The CDR3 length is 14 residues. J lost 0 bases, V lost 8 bases, and 4 bases had no gene match. CDR1 and CDR2 (germline): SEHNR, FQNEAQ (reference sequence). The CDR3 bases are TGTGCCAGCGCCCGCGGGGGGGACCAAGAGACCCAGTACTTC. This translates into CASARGGDQETQYF.

This clone has just a few counts. The J gene is TRBJ1-3, the V gene TRBV7-2, with D possibly being TRBD1 (6 bases). Germline V lookup: CDR1 SGHTA, CDR2 FQGNSA. The CDR3 consists of 15 residues. V lost 5 bases and J lost 4, with 15 bases in between. The CDR3 here is CASSPQTGIGNTIYF. Written as DNA, the CDR3 is TGTGCCAGCAGCCCGCAGACAGGAATAGGAAACACCATATATTTT.

V gene TRBV29-1 combines with J gene TRBJ1-1, with no clear D. The length of the CDR3 is 14 residues. Germline lookup yields CDR1 SQVTM and CDR2 ANQGSEA. Trimming left V 2 bases short and J 1 base short, with 11 bases between. Here the CDR3 reads CSVELRTWNTEAFF. CDR3 bases: TGCAGCGTTGAACTACGGACCTGGAACACTGAAGCTTTCTTT. The entire variable domain, with the rest obtained from reference TRBV29-1 and TRBJ1-1, is as follows: SAVISQKPSRDICQRGTSLTIQCQVDSQVTMMFWYRQQPGQSLTLIATANQGSEATYESGFVIDKFPISRPNLTFSTLTVSNMSPEDSSIYLCSVELRTWNTEAFFGQGTRLTVV.

This clone was seen a handful of times. V gene TRBV7-9 combines with J gene TRBJ2-1, with 8 bases lining up with TRBD2. J was trimmed by 0 bases and V by 4 bases; bases with no gene match: 5. From germline, CDR1 is SEHNR and CDR2 FQNEAQ (reference sequence). This CDR3 is 16 amino acids long. The CDR3 DNA is TGTGCCAGCAGCTCGGGGACTAGTTTCTCCTACAATGAGCAGTTCTTC. Its protein product is CASSSGTSFSYNEQFF.

This clone was seen only once. The V call is TRBV14, the J call TRBJ2-3, with D perhaps matching TRBD1 (6 bases). Trimming removed 3 bases from V and 7 bases from J, with 11 bases in between. The CDR3 is made up of 13 amino acids. Germline CDR1 is SGHDN and CDR2 is FVKESK. CDR3 sequence reads: CASSHLGQNTQYF. DNA of the CDR3: TGTGCCAGCAGCCACCTTGGACAGAATACGCAGTATTTT.

There are a few counts of this clone. J is TRBJ2-6 and V is TRBV30; D unresolved. The CDR3 has 15 residues. The V end was cut by 3 bases, the J end by 0 bases, with 9 bases between. Germline V gene lookup returns CDR1 GTSNPN and CDR2 SVGIG (reference sequence). For the CDR3, the DNA is TGTGCCTGGAGGCTTACTTTCTCTGGGGCCAACGTCCTGACTTTC. This gives the protein CAWRLTFSGANVLTF.

V is TRBV28 and J is TRBJ2-7, with a weak D call TRBD1 (5 bases). From germline, CDR1 is MDHEN and CDR2 SYDVKM. V gave up 5 bases and J gave up 2 bases, with 7 bases separating them. The CDR3 covers 12 residues. This chain's CDR3 is CASSVRAYEQYF. In nucleotides, the CDR3 is TGTGCCAGCAGTGTCAGGGCCTACGAGCAGTACTTC.

This CDR3 reads CASSVGGSGRATDTQYF. As DNA, the CDR3 is TGTGCCAGCAGCGTAGGAGGTAGCGGGAGGGCGACAGATACGCAGTATTTT. J is TRBJ2-3 and V is TRBV9; 11 bases fit TRBD2. CDR1 is SGDLS and CDR2 is YYNGEE in the germline V gene. The V gene end was trimmed by 0 bases and the J gene end by 3 bases; junction bases not matched to a gene: 6. The CDR3 is made up of 17 amino acids. Together with reference TRBV9 and TRBJ2-3, the CDR3 gives the full variable domain: DSGVTQTPKHLITATGQRVTLRCSPRSGDLSVYWYQQSLDQGLQFLIQYYNGEERAKGNILERFSAQQFPDLHSELNLSSLELGDSALYFCASSVGGSGRATDTQYFGPGTRLTVL.

This chain connects TRBV5-1 to TRBJ2-7, with TRBD1 matching over 8 bases. The junction had 6 bases not matched to a gene; V was cut back by 4 bases and J by 3 bases. CDR3 length: 14 residues. The germline V gene encodes CDR1 SGHRS and CDR2 YFSETQ. CDR3 bases: TGCGCCAGCAGCGGGGGACAGGCGCTCTACGAGCAGTACTTC. This sequence encodes CASSGGQALYEQYF.

This clone occurred a few times. The rearrangement joins TRBV7-2 to TRBJ1-4, with D possibly TRBD1 on 5 matching bases. Between the trimmed V and J ends, which lost 2 bases and 8 bases, there was a span of 12 bases. Germline CDR1 SGHTA, CDR2 FQGNSA. The CDR3 length is 14 residues. CDR3 coding DNA: TGTGCCAGCAGCTTAAGGCAGGGTTCCGAAAAACTGTTTTTT. Protein product: CASSLRQGSEKLFF.

This chain connects TRBV19 to TRBJ2-1; 8 nucleotides line up with TRBD1. With V trimmed by 9 bases and J by 7 bases, 5 bases remained unmatched. The germline CDR1 and CDR2 sequences are LNHDA and SQIVND (reference sequence). The CDR3 sequence is 12 residues long. The CDR3 spells CARDRGGNEQFF. The CDR3 DNA reads TGTGCCAGAGACAGGGGCGGGAATGAGCAGTTCTTC.

The chain combines TRBV5-1 with TRBJ2-1, with a weak D call TRBD2 (6 bases). V was shortened by 3 bases and J by 4 bases, with 14 bases between the two germline ends. There are 15 residues in the CDR3. Germline CDR1 is SGHRS and CDR2 is YFSETQ. CDR3 protein: CASSSSVGGYNEQFF. Here the CDR3 DNA reads TGCGCCAGCAGCTCTTCAGTGGGGGGATACAATGAGCAGTTCTTC.

This clone was picked up a small number of times. J is TRBJ2-1 and V is TRBV5-4, with a weak D call TRBD1 (5 bases). V gave up 4 bases and J gave up 6 bases, with 17 bases separating them. The CDR3 contains 15 residues. Looked up from germline, CDR1 is SGHNT and CDR2 is YYREEE (reference sequence). CDR3 bases: TGTGCCAGCAGCACACAGGACCAGAAAGTCAATGAGCAGTTCTTC. It yields the protein CASSTQDQKVNEQFF.